The 6 T cell receptor beta chains reported below all come from one sample, sequenced in a study of T cell repertoires in cytomegalovirus infection (dated by TCRdb to about 2019). The treatment or condition label corresponds to: in vitro stimulation with specific CMV peptide epitopes to enrich CMV-specific T cells. Their antigen targets remain unknown. The reads were generated on an Illumina HiSeq 1500. TCRdb trimmed the raw reads at Q25, called clones with MiXCR and kept productive beta chains. Duplicate CDR3 protein sequences are folded into a single record with the most common DNA and genes. This sample has some 900,000 distinct CDR3 sequences in its table, and 30% to 35% of those were observed once. Jointly, the top ten make up over 10% of the sample. Source: cultured CD8+ T cells from PBMCs, taken from culture after CMV antigen stimulation. The receptors stem from a human donor in good health (CMV status not recorded). Some clones in this sample may be carry-over from other donors' samples.

This clonotype was detected once. The CDR3 DNA is TGTGCCGCCAGCGGGGGGAAAACAGATACGCAGTATTTT. Translating it yields CAASGGKTDTQYF. The chain joins TRBV6-2 or TRBV6-3 to TRBJ2-3; 9 bases are shared with TRBD2. Per germline, CDR1 MNHEY and CDR2 SVGEGT. Trimming removed 11 bases from V and 3 bases from J; junction bases left unmatched: 6. The CDR3 contains 13 residues.

This clonotype appeared many times. The chain links TRBV7-2 to TRBJ1-1; D call uncertain. The germline gives CDR1 SGHTA, CDR2 FQGNSA. This CDR3 is 14 amino acids long. Trimming removed 2 bases at V and 2 bases at J, with 9 bases between. The DNA of the CDR3 is TGTGCCAGCAGCTTAAGGGCCTTTAACACTGAAGCTTTCTTT. Residues: CASSLRAFNTEAFF.

The chain carries TRBV5-6 and TRBJ1-4; 7 nucleotides match TRBD1. CDR1 and CDR2 (germline): SGHDT, YYEEEE. Trimming removed 6 bases from V and 4 bases from J; junction bases left unmatched: 9. CDR3 size: 15 residues. In DNA form, the CDR3 reads TGTGCCAGCACCTGGGGGACAGTTTTTAATGAAAAACTGTTTTTT. Its translation: CASTWGTVFNEKLFF.

The V and J genes are TRBV6-1 and TRBJ1-1; the D is unclear. Germline V gene sequence: CDR1 MNHNS, CDR2 SASEGT. This CDR3 is built from 11 residues. The V and J ends lost 8 bases and 1 base respectively, with 5 bases between them. CDR3 in DNA: TGTGCCAGCGCTCCGAACACTGAAGCTTTCTTT. Translated: CASAPNTEAFF.

The chain's CDR3 is CASSPERGNTEAFF. The CDR3 coding sequence is TGTGCCAGCAGCCCCGAACGTGGGAACACTGAAGCTTTCTTT. The chain uses TRBV9 and TRBJ1-1; no firm D call. The V and J ends lost 4 bases and 1 base respectively, with 11 bases between them. This CDR3 is 14 amino acids long. From germline, CDR1 is SGDLS and CDR2 YYNGEE.

This clonotype showed up many times. The chain couples TRBV6-1 to TRBJ2-7, with TRBD1 as a possible D gene (6 bases). Germline CDR1 MNHNS, CDR2 SASEGT. Between the trimmed V and J ends, which lost 4 bases and 1 base, there was a span of 14 bases. This CDR3 has 15 residues. In nucleotides, the CDR3 is TGTGCCAGCAGTGCCCGGGACACGGGGTCCTACGAGCAGTACGTC. It encodes CASSARDTGSYEQYV.